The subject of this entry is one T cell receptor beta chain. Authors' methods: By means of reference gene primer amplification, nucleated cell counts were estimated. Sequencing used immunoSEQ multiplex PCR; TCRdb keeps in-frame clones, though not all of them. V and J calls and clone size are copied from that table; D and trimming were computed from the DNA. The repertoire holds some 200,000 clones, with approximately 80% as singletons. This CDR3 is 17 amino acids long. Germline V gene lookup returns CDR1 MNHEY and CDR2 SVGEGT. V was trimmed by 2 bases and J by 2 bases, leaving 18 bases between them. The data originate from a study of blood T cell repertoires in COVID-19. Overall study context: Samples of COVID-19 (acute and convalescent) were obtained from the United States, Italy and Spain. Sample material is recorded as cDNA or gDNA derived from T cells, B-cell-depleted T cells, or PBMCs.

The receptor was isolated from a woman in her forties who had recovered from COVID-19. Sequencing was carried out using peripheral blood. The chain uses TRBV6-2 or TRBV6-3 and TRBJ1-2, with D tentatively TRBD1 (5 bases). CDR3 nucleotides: TGTGCCAGCAGTTACCTGACAGTATCGGCACGCAACTATGGCTACACCTTC. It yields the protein CASSYLTVSARNYGYTF.